A selection of T cell receptor beta chains follows, all from one sample in a study of control samples from healthy donors and cancer patients. The assay was immunoSEQ multiplex PCR, and TCRdb's table has in-frame clones only and misses some. The data show tens of thousands of clones, approximately 90% seen once. Sequencing was done on a sample of blood. These receptors all come from a woman aged 70-85 years in good health. CDR3s include the opening cysteine and the closing phenylalanine or tryptophan. D genes are given only for firm matches. A row's size may be missing; if present it is once, few, many or a size class.

d_call,clone_size,cdr3_length,j_call,v_call,cdr3_aa,cdr3_nt
.,once,13,TRBJ1-6,TRBV12-3/TRBV12-4,CATRRRGESPLHF,TGTGCCACCAGGAGGAGGGGGGAGTCACCCCTCCACTTT
.,.,11,TRBJ1-4,TRBV20-1,CSAGRTGKLFF,TGCAGTGCTGGAAGGACGGGGAAACTGTTTTTT
.,.,11,TRBJ2-7,TRBV6-1,CASSETGNQYF,TGTGCCAGCAGTGAAACAGGGAATCAGTACTTC
TRBD1,.,14,TRBJ1-5,TRBV14,CASSHGQGPKPQHF,TGTGCCAGCAGCCATGGACAGGGTCCGAAGCCCCAGCATTTT
TRBD1,.,16,TRBJ1-5,TRBV19,CASSGRQDRNNQPQHF,TGTGCCAGTAGTGGCCGTCAGGACAGGAACAATCAGCCCCAGCATTTT
.,.,15,TRBJ1-1,TRBV10-1,CASSPGPRGNTEAFF,TGCGCCAGCAGCCCCGGACCGAGGGGTAACACTGAAGCTTTCTTT
.,.,16,TRBJ1-2,TRBV9,CASSVEGAGGGHGYTF,TGTGCCAGCAGCGTAGAAGGGGCAGGTGGGGGTCATGGCTACACCTTC
TRBD2,.,16,TRBJ2-1,TRBV4-3,CASSQDRAGVGNEQFF,TGCGCCAGCAGCCAAGATAGAGCGGGAGTGGGAAATGAGCAGTTCTTC
.,.,13,TRBJ1-1,TRBV12-3/TRBV12-4,CASSQGANTEAFF,TGTGCCAGCAGCCAGGGTGCCAACACTGAAGCTTTCTTT
.,.,12,TRBJ2-7,TRBV29-1,CSVESYSYEQYF,TGCAGCGTTGAGTCCTACTCCTACGAGCAGTACTTC
.,.,14,TRBJ1-1,TRBV6-5,CASSRGQQNTEAFF,TGTGCCAGCAGCCGCGGACAGCAGAACACTGAAGCTTTCTTT
TRBD2,.,14,TRBJ2-1,TRBV2,CASRREANRNEQFF,TGTGCCAGCAGGCGGGAGGCTAATAGAAATGAGCAGTTCTTC
.,.,13,TRBJ2-2,TRBV5-1,CASSQDPTGELFF,TGCGCCAGCAGCCAAGACCCAACCGGGGAGCTGTTTTTT
.,.,13,TRBJ1-2,TRBV30,CAWSVGGGGGYTF,TGTGCCTGGAGTGTTGGAGGGGGTGGTGGCTACACCTTC
.,.,14,TRBJ1-2,TRBV30,CAWRFPGVNYGYTF,TGTGCCTGGAGATTCCCAGGGGTCAACTATGGCTACACCTTC
.,.,12,TRBJ1-5,TRBV19,CASSPPLSPQHF,TGTGCCAGTAGTCCTCCCTTGTCGCCCCAGCATTTT
.,.,12,TRBJ1-2,TRBV7-9,CASSLGFIQGPF,TGTGCCAGCAGCTTGGGATTTATACAGGGTCCCTTC